The entry below describes one T cell receptor (beta chain). No antigen is known for it. These data are taken from a study of cytomegalovirus exposure and HLA in healthy donors. General study findings and limits: In a later analysis, across HLA loci, associated TCR counts were highest for DRB1, lowest for HLA-C. The study labeled under 200 TCR beta chains cytomegalovirus-associated. It was reported that TCR beta sequences correctly inferred the HLA-A and HLA-B alleles for most subjects.

Vbeta (60) and Jbeta (13) primers were used in the PCR. Only in-frame clones appear in the TCRdb table, and some are missing; sequencing was by immunoSEQ multiplex PCR. The sample records roughly 200,000 clones, around 88% being singletons. The CDR3 is made up of 14 amino acids. CDR1 is MDHEN and CDR2 is SYDVKM in the germline V gene. V was pared by 6 bases and J by 3 bases, with 14 bases between. The receptor was derived from a man aged 40-55 years in good health and CMV-seropositive. The sequenced material came from PBMCs. The V and J genes are TRBV28 and TRBJ1-2; unclear D gene. Here the CDR3 DNA reads TGTGCCAGCAGCGGACGGACCGGGGACTATGGCTACACCTTC. This encodes CASSGRTGDYGYTF.